This record covers a single T cell receptor (beta chain). This clone was observed a handful of times. Its antigen is not yet known. There are no base qualities to consult, and no much larger clone falls within one base. This specimen belongs to a study of beta chain features in type 1 diabetes (dated by TCRdb to between 2018 and 2020). General notes on the study: Mean age, gender distribution, total cell number and subset yield were not different between patients and healthy donors. In the study, recently diagnosed type 1 diabetes patients and matched healthy donors were compared on the TCRB repertoires of their sorted circulating CD4+ T cell subsets. A total of approximately 99,000,000 sorted cells were examined across all samples, and RNA yield correlated strongly with the number of cells per subset. Regulatory and stem cell-like memory subsets were isolated from only 8 patients and 8 healthy donors, whereas naive and central memory subsets came from all 28 donors.

A single peripheral blood draw of around 0.11 L on average was collected from each donor into heparinised tubes. Naive, central memory, regulatory and stem cell-like memory CD4+ T cells were sorted on a BD FACSAria II using a panel including CD45RO, CCR7, CD25, CD127, CD95 and CD27. Purity was above 95% for every sorted population. PBMCs were separated immediately by Lymphoprep density gradient centrifugation and were stained directly, without being cultured. To minimize batch effects, samples were stained and sorted in pairs, one healthy donor with one patient per experiment. The entire isolated RNA was reverse transcribed using the High Capacity cDNA Reverse Transcription Kit, and thus expressed TCRB transcripts were sequenced. Deep immunoSEQ sequencing was performed on naive, central memory and regulatory T cell samples, with an average of roughly 3.5 million total reads per sample. Sorted cells were lysed in RLT buffer and RNA was extracted with DNase-treated RNeasy Micro or Mini kits, depending on cell number. To prevent cross-contamination, every cell subset was processed on its own, while patient and healthy donor samples were processed together. TCRB sequences were amplified from cDNA with the immunoSEQ multiplex PCR, producing 87-bp fragments spanning the CDR3 region. Sequencing of the amplicons was performed on the Illumina HiSeq platform. In the paper's pipeline: Synthetic template baselines were used to correct PCR bias computationally, reads within Hamming distance 2 were collapsed together, and singletons that could not be merged were discarded. Reads were aligned to IMGT to assign V, D and J genes, CDR3 length, and insertions or deletions at six rearrangement sites. Within each subset, clonotype counts were normalized to the number of sorted cells before true diversity and Gini coefficients were calculated with the tcR R package. The overlap coefficient, calculated on TCRB nucleotide sequences, was used to quantify repertoire sharing. Out-of-frame TCRB sequences from naive cells were analyzed as a proxy for the pre-selection repertoire. In its TCRdb copy, this immuneACCESS table keeps in-frame sequences only and misses some clones. Where compared with another copy, unresolved V genes explain less than half of these, and the others have no known cause. V and J calls and clone size are given by that table; D and trimming were obtained from the DNA. Counted in this sample were approximately 250,000 clones; 9.6% of them appeared once. The ten largest clonotypes hold about 0.037% of the sample.

The CDR3 holds 13 amino acids from the cysteine to the phenylalanine. Only the CDR3 part of the read is kept: 39 bases, read in frame from the first base. CDR1 and CDR2, looked up from the germline V gene (reference sequence), are MNHNY and SVGAGI. Relative to germline, V is 6 bases shorter and J is 2 bases shorter, with 10 bases between their ends. Results and caveats for the whole study, not just this receptor: Shorter templates might be favored by PCR, yet because patient and control samples were amplified and corrected together, any such skew would affect both groups equally. HLA sub-analyses involved small numbers of individuals, so any influence of HLA type on TCRB rearrangement remained unresolved. Fewer insertions and more nucleotide deletions at VDJ recombination sites were observed in patients with type 1 diabetes, implying thymic rearrangement abnormalities. Type 1 diabetes patients showed a moderate but significant shortening of TCRB CDR3 length in all four CD4+ subsets. Naive, central memory and regulatory TCRB repertoires appeared more similar among patients than among healthy donors. Because cDNA was sequenced instead of genomic DNA, highly expressing activated cells could be over-represented, though the groups showed no difference in activation or CD3 levels.

Here the chain combines TRBV6-6 and TRBJ1-2; the D gene remains uncertain. This receptor was obtained from a young woman in good health. The sample comprised naive CD4+ T cells from blood. Interpreted using the paper, the cell subset or site label stands for: true naive CD4+ T cells. CDR3 region: CASRLLENYGYTF. In nucleotides, the sequence is TGTGCCAGCAGGCTACTAGAAAACTATGGCTACACCTTC.